A selection of T cell receptor beta chains follows, all from one sample in a study of T cells of healthy individuals. TCRdb itself ran the 5' RACE reads through MiXCR, one entry per CDR3 protein. The sample consists of 65,000 to 90,000 distinct CDR3 sequences, about 5% of them appearing once. The receptors come from a female donor in good health. The CDR3 runs from the conserved cysteine through the conserved F or W. A D gene is named only where the DNA matches it firmly. For some rows the clone size is stated as once, few or many, or as a class when expanded; others skip it.

j_call,clone_size,v_call,d_call,cdr3_nt,cdr3_aa
TRBJ2-3,many,TRBV10-2,TRBD2,TGCGCCAGCCACCCACTAGCGGGAGGGCCGTTGTCAGATACGCAGTATTTT,CASHPLAGGPLSDTQYF
TRBJ2-3,many,TRBV7-2,TRBD2,TGTGCCAGCAGCTTTCGGACTAGCGGGAGGGCCGAGGGGACAGATACGCAGTATTTT,CASSFRTSGRAEGTDTQYF
TRBJ1-1,many,TRBV29-1,NA,TGCAGCGCCTCCAGCTTTAGCAGCAACACTGAAGCTTTCTTT,CSASSFSSNTEAFF
TRBJ2-2,many,TRBV20-1,TRBD2,TGCAGTGCTAAACTCGGGACTACGAACACCGGGGAGCTGTTTTTT,CSAKLGTTNTGELFF
TRBJ1-5,many,TRBV20-1,NA,TGCAGTGCCAGCCGGGGAAATAGCAATCAGCCCCAGCATTTT,CSASRGNSNQPQHF
TRBJ2-3,NA,TRBV5-5,NA,TGTGCCAGCAGCTTGTTCCGGGCTAGCTCTTCAACAGATACGCAGTATTTT,CASSLFRASSSTDTQYF
TRBJ1-3,NA,TRBV2,NA,TGTGCCAGCAGTGGAGGACGGGGAAACACCATATATTTT,CASSGGRGNTIYF
TRBJ2-5,many,TRBV5-4,TRBD1,TGTGCCAGCAGAGGGGGAACAGGGGAAGAGACCCAGTACTTC,CASRGGTGEETQYF
TRBJ2-1,few,TRBV2,NA,TGTGCCAGCAGTTTGGGAGGAGGGGGACTGGATGAGCAGTTCTTC,CASSLGGGGLDEQFF
TRBJ2-1,many,TRBV6-6,NA,TGTGCCAGCAGGCTTATCAGGGGGGGATTGAAGGATGAGCAGTTCTTC,CASRLIRGGLKDEQFF
TRBJ2-1,many,TRBV15,TRBD2,TGTGCCACGTCAACTCTAGCGGCGCCTTTTAATGAGCAGTTCTTC,CATSTLAAPFNEQFF
TRBJ1-1,few,TRBV10-3,NA,TGTGCCATCAGTGAGTCCGGGGACACTGAAGCTTTCTTT,CAISESGDTEAFF
TRBJ2-7,many,TRBV4-3,TRBD2,TGCGCCAGCAGCCGAAGACTAGCGGAAGGCCTAGGCGAGCAGTACTTC,CASSRRLAEGLGEQYF
TRBJ2-2,many,TRBV7-9,NA,TGTGCCAGCAGCCCCCTAGAGTCGGCCGGGGAGCTGTTTTTT,CASSPLESAGELFF
TRBJ1-1,NA,TRBV12-3/TRBV12-4,TRBD1,TGTGCCAGCAGGGCCCAGGGGGCGTCGGCTGAAGCTTTCTTT,CASRAQGASAEAFF
TRBJ1-2,few,TRBV30,NA,TGTGCCTGGAGGTCCTATGGACAGACACTCTATGGCTACACCTTC,CAWRSYGQTLYGYTF
TRBJ2-1,many,TRBV20-1,TRBD2,TGCAGTGCTAGAGATCCTTTACTAGCGAACTCCTACAATGAGCAGTTCTTC,CSARDPLLANSYNEQFF
TRBJ2-1,few,TRBV19,TRBD2,TGTGCCAGTAGTATAAGGCGGGAGGTCCACAATGAGCAGTTCTTC,CASSIRREVHNEQFF
TRBJ2-6,many,TRBV6-5,NA,TGTGCCAGCAGTTACTCGAATCTCGGACTGAGCTCTGGGGCCAACGTCCTGACTTTC,CASSYSNLGLSSGANVLTF
TRBJ2-7,few,TRBV7-3,NA,TGTGCCAGCAGCTTAATGGGTGGCTACGAGCAGTACTTC,CASSLMGGYEQYF
TRBJ2-1,few,TRBV6-2/TRBV6-3,NA,TGTGCCAGCAGACCCACTAGTTATGAGCAGTTCTTC,CASRPTSYEQFF
TRBJ2-5,many,TRBV7-2,TRBD1,TGTGCCAGCAGCGCCTCTCAAATTGGGGCAGGGGGATTCCAAGAGACCCAGTACTTC,CASSASQIGAGGFQETQYF
TRBJ1-2,few,TRBV5-6,NA,TGTGCCAGCAGCCTCACAGGGACGGGTGGCTACACCTTC,CASSLTGTGGYTF